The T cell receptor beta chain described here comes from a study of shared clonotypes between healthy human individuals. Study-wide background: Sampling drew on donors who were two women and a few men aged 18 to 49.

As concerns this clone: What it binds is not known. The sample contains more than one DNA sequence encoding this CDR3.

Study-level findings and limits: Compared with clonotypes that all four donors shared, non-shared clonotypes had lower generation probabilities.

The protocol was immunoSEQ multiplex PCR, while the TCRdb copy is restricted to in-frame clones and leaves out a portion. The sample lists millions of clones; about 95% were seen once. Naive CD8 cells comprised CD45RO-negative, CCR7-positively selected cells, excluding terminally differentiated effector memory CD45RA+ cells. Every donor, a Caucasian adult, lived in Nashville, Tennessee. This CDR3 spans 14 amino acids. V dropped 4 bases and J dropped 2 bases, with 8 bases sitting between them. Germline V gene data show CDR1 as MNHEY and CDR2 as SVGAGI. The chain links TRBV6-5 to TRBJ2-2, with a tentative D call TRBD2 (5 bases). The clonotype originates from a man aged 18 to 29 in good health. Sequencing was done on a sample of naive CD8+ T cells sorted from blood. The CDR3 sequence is CASSLDLNTGELFF. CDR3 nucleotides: TGTGCCAGCAGTTTGGACTTAAACACCGGGGAGCTGTTTTTT.